This T cell receptor beta chain was sequenced for a study of blood T cell repertoires in COVID-19. Study-wide background: T cells, B-cell-depleted T cells, or PBMCs supplied cDNA or gDNA.

This CDR3 has 16 amino acids. Germline V gene data show CDR1 as KGHDR and CDR2 as SFDVKD. The J segment lost 5 bases and the V segment lost 2 bases, leaving 6 bases of the junction unmatched. The method was immunoSEQ multiplex PCR; TCRdb's version includes in-frame clones alone and lacks a portion of them. The sample contains a few hundred thousand clones, about 86% of which appear only once. Sequenced: PBMCs or T cells enriched from blood (not recorded which). V and J are TRBV24-1 and TRBJ2-2, with 8 nucleotides matching TRBD1. This TCR was recovered from a man aged 50 or older who had recovered from COVID-19. The CDR3 sequence is CATSDSGQGDTGELFF. DNA of the CDR3: TGTGCCACCAGTGATTCTGGACAGGGAGATACCGGGGAGCTGTTTTTT.